This T cell receptor beta chain is from a study of beta chain features in type 1 diabetes. Reverse transcribing all isolated RNA meant expressed TCRB transcripts were sequenced. Profiling relied on immunoSEQ multiplex PCR, and the TCRdb table lists in-frame clones only, not all of them. The profile shows under 250,000 clones, 9.5% to 13% of them singletons. The CDR3 sequence is 14 residues long. V dropped 6 bases and J dropped 2; count of bases not matched to a gene: 3. Germline CDR1 is SNHLY and CDR2 is FYNNEI. This clone was seen ten or more times. Other DNA sequences from this sample encode an identical CDR3 as well.

The chain recombines TRBV2 with TRBJ1-5, with TRBD1 matching over 8 bases. The TCR was taken from a man between 18 and 35 years old in good health. Sequencing input: central memory CD4+ T cells from blood. The CDR3 spells CASSGQGGNQPQHF. CDR3 in DNA: TGTGCCAGCAGCGGACAGGGTGGCAATCAGCCCCAGCATTTT. Full variable domain (missing parts from reference TRBV2 and TRBJ1-5): EPEVTQTPSHQVTQMGQEVILRCVPISNHLYFYWYRQILGQKVEFLVSFYNNEISEKSEIFDDQFSVERPDGSNFTLKIRSTKLEDSAMYFCASSGQGGNQPQHFGDGTRLSIL.